Below, 22 T cell receptor beta chains from the same sample are listed, as sequenced in a study of radiotherapy plus CTLA-4 blockade in lung cancer. Profiled with immunoSEQ multiplex PCR; TCRdb holds only in-frame clones, not every one. Of tens of thousands of clones in the sample, around nine tenths are singletons; the top ten hold roughly 17%. The sequencing used peripheral blood, collected from a patient treated with radiotherapy plus ipilimumab. The receptors come from a human donor with non-small cell lung cancer that progressed on radiotherapy plus ipilimumab.

A single count supports this clone. The genes are TRBV6-1 and TRBJ1-6, with D perhaps TRBD1 (6 bases). The CDR3 runs to 18 residues. Germline V CDR1 and CDR2: MNHNS, SASEGT. Trimming took off 2 bases at V and 6 bases at J, with 20 bases between the two ends. The CDR3 loop is CASSESGRRAGANSPLHF. Here the CDR3 DNA reads TGTGCCAGCAGTGAATCTGGTCGTCGGGCAGGGGCTAATTCACCCCTCCACTTT.

The rearrangement joins TRBV7-9 to TRBJ2-7; D is unresolved. Germline assignment: CDR1 SEHNR and CDR2 FQNEAQ (reference sequence). The CDR3 totals 14 residues. V lost 1 base, J lost 2 bases, and 9 bases lay in between. The CDR3 DNA reads TGTGCCAGCAGCTTAGGGCAGGCAACCTACGAGCAGTACTTC. Its translation is CASSLGQATYEQYF. The variable domain in full, completed from reference TRBV7-9 and TRBJ2-7, reads DTGVSQNPRHKITKRGQNVTFRCDPISEHNRLYWYRQTLGQGPEFLTYFQNEAQLEKSRLLSDRFSAERPKGSFSTLEIQRTEQGDSAMYLCASSLGQATYEQYFGPGTRLTVT.

The rearrangement uses TRBV2 and TRBJ1-2, with D tentatively TRBD1 (5 bases). The CDR3 sequence is 15 residues long. V dropped 1 base and J dropped 3 bases, with 12 bases sitting between them. Germline CDR1 reads SNHLY; CDR2 reads FYNNEI. CDR3 in amino acids: CASSEGGAHYYGYTF. The DNA for the CDR3 is TGTGCCAGCAGTGAAGGAGGGGCCCACTACTATGGCTACACCTTC.

The chain recombines TRBV30 with TRBJ1-5; D gene unclear. CDR1 is GTSNPN, CDR2 SVGIG, per germline (reference sequence). CDR3 length: 17 residues. V shed 0 bases and J shed 0 bases, with 15 bases lying between them. Written as DNA, the CDR3 is TGTGCCTGGAGTGTACCCCAATCGGGGAATAGCAATCAGCCCCAGCATTTT. Amino acid sequence: CAWSVPQSGNSNQPQHF.

This chain joins TRBV12-5 and TRBJ2-5, with 11 bases aligning to TRBD1. This CDR3 contains 16 residues. V shed 2 bases and J 4 bases; nucleotides not matched to a gene: 6. Germline assignment: CDR1 LGHNT and CDR2 FRNRAP. DNA for the CDR3: TGTGCTAGTGGTTTGTGGGGACAGGGGGAGCGAGAGACCCAGTACTTC. It encodes CASGLWGQGERETQYF.

The chain combines TRBV7-2 with TRBJ1-1, with a possible D match to TRBD1 (5 bases). Germline loops: CDR1 SGHTA, CDR2 FQGNSA. CDR3 length: 15 residues. Trimming pared 2 bases from V and 4 bases from J, leaving 14 bases between. The CDR3 bases are TGTGCCAGCAGCTTATTCAGTCAGGGTCGCACTGAAGCTTTCTTT. As protein: CASSLFSQGRTEAFF.

J is TRBJ1-1 and V is TRBV19; D remains unclear. Trimming stripped 5 bases from V and 4 bases from J, with 8 bases between. Germline V CDR1 and CDR2: LNHDA, SQIVND (reference sequence). The length of the CDR3 is 12 residues. CDR3 in DNA: TGTGCCAGTAGTTTGGCCTCCACTGAAGCTTTCTTT. This translates into CASSLASTEAFF.

In nucleotides, the CDR3 is TGTGCCAGCAGCCCGACGGGGGGCCCTACCTACGAGCAGTACTTC. Protein: CASSPTGGPTYEQYF. J is TRBJ2-7 and V is TRBV6-5; D is possibly TRBD2 (7 bases). V was trimmed by 6 bases and J by 2 bases, leaving 17 bases between them. The CDR3 is 15 amino acids. CDR1 and CDR2 (germline): MNHEY, SVGAGI.

V and J are TRBV5-1 and TRBJ2-7, with TRBD1 identical over 9 bases. V trimming: 4 bases; J trimming: 5 bases; junction bases outside the gene matches: 13. This CDR3 comprises 16 residues. Per the germline V gene, CDR1 is SGHRS and CDR2 is YFSETQ. CDR3 sequence: CASSLPGTGNWNEQYF. The CDR3 DNA reads TGCGCCAGCAGCCTCCCCGGGACAGGGAATTGGAACGAGCAGTACTTC.

The CDR3 is CASSSWGAQETQYF. The CDR3 nucleotides read TGCGCCAGCAGCTCCTGGGGGGCGCAGGAGACCCAGTACTTC. The J gene is TRBJ2-5, the V gene TRBV5-1; D is possibly TRBD1 or TRBD2 (6 bases each). V was trimmed by 3 bases and J by 5 bases, leaving 14 bases between them. Looked up from germline, CDR1 is SGHRS and CDR2 is YFSETQ. There are 14 residues in the CDR3.

The genes are TRBV4-2 and TRBJ1-2; D remains unclear. Germline values: CDR1 LGHNA, CDR2 YNFKEQ. The CDR3 extends over 17 amino acids. V dropped 0 bases and J dropped 2 bases, with 16 bases sitting between them. The CDR3 DNA reads TGTGCCAGCAGCCAAGAGATGGGCGGAGGGTCCAACTATGGCTACACCTTC. Translation gives CASSQEMGGGSNYGYTF.

The gene calls are TRBV19 and TRBJ1-2, with 9 bases that match TRBD1. CDR1 is LNHDA and CDR2 is SQIVND in the germline V gene (reference sequence). The CDR3 contains 16 residues. The V gene end was trimmed by 7 bases and the J gene end by 6 bases; junction bases not matched to a gene: 15. The CDR3 region is CASTWTGAGPRDGYTF. In DNA, the CDR3 is TGTGCCAGTACCTGGACAGGGGCCGGCCCTAGGGATGGCTACACCTTC.

This clone was observed once. The gene calls are TRBV5-8 and TRBJ1-5, with no clear D. V lost 4 bases and J lost 0, with 14 bases in between. The CDR3 is 16 amino acids. Germline assignment: CDR1 SGHTS and CDR2 YDEGEE. In nucleotides, the CDR3 is TGTGCCAGCAGCATAAATCAAGGGTATAGCAATCAGCCCCAGCATTTT. Its protein is CASSINQGYSNQPQHF.

In this sample, this clone turned up once. CDR3 DNA: TGTGCCAGCAGGTTAGGTCGGACGGGCACTGAAGCTTTCTTT. It encodes CASRLGRTGTEAFF. The gene calls are TRBV27 and TRBJ1-1; D remains unclear. The CDR3 consists of 14 residues. CDR1 MNHEY and CDR2 SMNVEV come from the germline V gene (reference sequence). The germline V and J ends were trimmed by 6 bases and 4 bases, with 15 bases remaining between them.

V usage is TRBV27 and J usage is TRBJ2-1, with D possibly being TRBD1 (5 bases). This CDR3 contains 13 residues. Germline CDR1 reads MNHEY; CDR2 reads SMNVEV (reference sequence). The V end lost 6 bases, the J end lost 6 bases, and 12 bases lay between the germline ends. Here the CDR3 DNA reads TGTGCCAGCAGCCACAGGTACCCCAATGAGCAGTTCTTC. Protein product: CASSHRYPNEQFF.

The chain has TRBV18 and TRBJ1-2; 9 positions agree with TRBD1. V shed 6 bases and J 4 bases; nucleotides not matched to a gene: 12. This CDR3 has 16 residues. Per the germline V gene, CDR1 is KGHSH and CDR2 is LQKENI. The CDR3 nucleotides are TGTGCCAGCTCGACGTCGGTGGGACAGGGTACCTATGGCTACACCTTC. This codes for CASSTSVGQGTYGYTF.

The chain carries TRBV9 and TRBJ1-4, with 9 bases that match TRBD1. This CDR3 has 14 residues. CDR1 is SGDLS and CDR2 is YYNGEE in the germline V gene. V lost 3 bases, J lost 7 bases, and 4 bases stayed unmatched. The CDR3 sequence: CASSGDRAGEKLFF. The CDR3 DNA follows: TGTGCCAGCAGCGGGGACAGGGCGGGTGAAAAACTGTTTTTT.

J is TRBJ2-3 and V is TRBV4-1; 7 bases are shared with TRBD1. The V and J ends lost 3 bases and 0 bases, in that order; junction bases with no gene match: 6. Germline V gene data show CDR1 as MGHRA and CDR2 as YSYEKL. This CDR3 has 16 amino acids. The CDR3 DNA reads as TGCGCCAGCAGCCATTCCCCGGGACAGAGCACAGATACGCAGTATTTT. Protein product: CASSHSPGQSTDTQYF.

This chain links TRBV7-9 with TRBJ1-3, with D tentatively TRBD1 (5 bases). Trimming left V 2 bases short and J 2 bases short, with 10 bases between. The CDR3 runs to 15 residues. From germline, CDR1 is SEHNR and CDR2 FQNEAQ (reference sequence). This chain's CDR3 is CASSLLAGPGNTIYF. The CDR3 DNA sequence: TGTGCCAGCAGCTTACTGGCAGGGCCTGGAAACACCATATATTTT.

V usage is TRBV6-1 and J usage is TRBJ1-1, with 7 bases that match TRBD1. With V trimmed by 11 bases and J by 11 bases, 14 bases remained unmatched. The CDR3 runs 12 residues. Germline V gene sequence: CDR1 MNHNS, CDR2 SASEGT. For the CDR3, the DNA is TGTGCCTCCCACAGGACAGGCTCGGCGGCTTTCTTT. It is translated as CASHRTGSAAFF.

This chain uses TRBV18 with TRBJ2-1; the match to TRBD2 covers 11 bases. Per germline, CDR1 KGHSH and CDR2 LQKENI. Trimming removed 6 bases from V and 3 bases from J; junction bases left unmatched: 4. This CDR3 comprises 15 residues. This CDR3 reads CASSRGTSGYNEQFF. Written as DNA, the CDR3 is TGTGCCAGCTCCCGCGGGACTAGCGGCTACAATGAGCAGTTCTTC.

This sequence joins TRBV7-2 and TRBJ2-7; D remains unclear. Trimming took off 1 base at V and 3 bases at J, with 10 bases between the two ends. This CDR3 region has 14 residues. CDR1 and CDR2 (germline): SGHTA, FQGNSA. The CDR3 sequence: CASSLVQKNYEQYF. DNA of the CDR3: TGTGCCAGCAGCTTAGTGCAGAAAAACTACGAGCAGTACTTC.